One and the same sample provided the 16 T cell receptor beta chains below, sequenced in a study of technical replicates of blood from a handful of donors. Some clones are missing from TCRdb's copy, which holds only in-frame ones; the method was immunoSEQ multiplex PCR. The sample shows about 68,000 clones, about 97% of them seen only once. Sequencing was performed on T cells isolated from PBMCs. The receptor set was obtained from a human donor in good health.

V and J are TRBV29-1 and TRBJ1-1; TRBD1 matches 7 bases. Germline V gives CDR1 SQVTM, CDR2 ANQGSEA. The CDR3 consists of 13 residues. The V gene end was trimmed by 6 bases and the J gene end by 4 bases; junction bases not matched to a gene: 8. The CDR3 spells CSVLSQGGTEAFF. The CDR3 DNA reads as TGCAGCGTCCTATCTCAGGGGGGCACTGAAGCTTTCTTT. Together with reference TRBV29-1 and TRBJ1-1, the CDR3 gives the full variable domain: SAVISQKPSRDICQRGTSLTIQCQVDSQVTMMFWYRQQPGQSLTLIATANQGSEATYESGFVIDKFPISRPNLTFSTLTVSNMSPEDSSIYLCSVLSQGGTEAFFGQGTRLTVV.

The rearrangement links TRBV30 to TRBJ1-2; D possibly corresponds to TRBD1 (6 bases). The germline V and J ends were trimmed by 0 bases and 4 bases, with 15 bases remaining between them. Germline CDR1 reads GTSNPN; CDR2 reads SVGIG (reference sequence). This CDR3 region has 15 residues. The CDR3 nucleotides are TGTGCCTGGAGTGTAGGGGGGGGCAGAGGCTATGGCTACACCTTC. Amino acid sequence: CAWSVGGGRGYGYTF. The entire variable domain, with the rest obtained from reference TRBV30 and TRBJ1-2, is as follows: SQTIHQWPATLVQPVGSPLSLECTVEGTSNPNLYWYRQAAGRGLQLLFYSVGIGQISSEVPQNLSASRPQDRQFILSSKKLLLSDSGFYLCAWSVGGGRGYGYTFGSGTRLTVV.

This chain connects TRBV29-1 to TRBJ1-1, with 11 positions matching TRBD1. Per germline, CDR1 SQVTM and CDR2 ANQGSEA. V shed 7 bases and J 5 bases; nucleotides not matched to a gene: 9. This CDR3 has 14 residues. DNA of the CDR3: TGCAGCGCGGGAGGACAGGGGGCGGGAACTGAAGCTTTCTTT. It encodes CSAGGQGAGTEAFF.

The CDR3 reads CASSDRLSGSREAFF. The CDR3 DNA sequence: TGTGCCAGCAGTGATCGGTTAAGTGGGAGCCGTGAAGCTTTCTTT. The genes are TRBV25-1 and TRBJ1-1, with unresolved D. Trimming removed 3 bases at V and 7 bases at J, with 18 bases between. Germline V gene sequence: CDR1 MGHDK, CDR2 SYGVNS. The CDR3 runs 15 residues.

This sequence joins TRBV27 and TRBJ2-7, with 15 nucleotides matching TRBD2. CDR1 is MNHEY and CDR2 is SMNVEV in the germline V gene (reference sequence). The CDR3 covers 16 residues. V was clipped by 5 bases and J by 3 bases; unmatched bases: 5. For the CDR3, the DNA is TGTGCCAGCAGTAATGGACTAGCGGGAGGGAACTACGAGCAGTACTTC. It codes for CASSNGLAGGNYEQYF.

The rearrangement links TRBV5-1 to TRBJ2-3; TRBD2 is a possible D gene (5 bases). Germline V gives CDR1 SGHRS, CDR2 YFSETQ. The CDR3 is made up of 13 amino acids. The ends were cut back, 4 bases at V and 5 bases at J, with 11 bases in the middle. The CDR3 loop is CASSPTRRDTQYF. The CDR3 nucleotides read TGCGCCAGCAGCCCTACTAGGCGAGATACGCAGTATTTT.

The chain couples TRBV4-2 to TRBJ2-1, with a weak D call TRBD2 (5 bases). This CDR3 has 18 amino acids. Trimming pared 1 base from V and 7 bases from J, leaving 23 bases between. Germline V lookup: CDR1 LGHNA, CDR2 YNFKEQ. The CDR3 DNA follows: TGTGCCAGCAGCCAAGGCATTTATCGAGGGAGCGGTCGTAATGAGCAGTTCTTC. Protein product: CASSQGIYRGSGRNEQFF.

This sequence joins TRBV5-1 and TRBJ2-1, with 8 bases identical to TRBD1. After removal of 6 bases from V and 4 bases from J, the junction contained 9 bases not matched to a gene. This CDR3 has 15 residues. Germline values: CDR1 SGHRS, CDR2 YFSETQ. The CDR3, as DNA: TGCGCCAGCAACTCGGACAGGGTGGGTTACAATGAGCAGTTCTTC. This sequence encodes CASNSDRVGYNEQFF.

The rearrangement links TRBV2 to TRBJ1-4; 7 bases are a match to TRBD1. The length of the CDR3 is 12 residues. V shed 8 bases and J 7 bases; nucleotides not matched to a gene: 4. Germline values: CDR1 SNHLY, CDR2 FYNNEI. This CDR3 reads CASGTGVEKLFF. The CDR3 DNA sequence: TGTGCCAGCGGTACAGGGGTTGAAAAACTGTTTTTT. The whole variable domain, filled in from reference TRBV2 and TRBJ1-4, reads EPEVTQTPSHQVTQMGQEVILRCVPISNHLYFYWYRQILGQKVEFLVSFYNNEISEKSEIFDDQFSVERPDGSNFTLKIRSTKLEDSAMYFCASGTGVEKLFFGSGTQLSVL.

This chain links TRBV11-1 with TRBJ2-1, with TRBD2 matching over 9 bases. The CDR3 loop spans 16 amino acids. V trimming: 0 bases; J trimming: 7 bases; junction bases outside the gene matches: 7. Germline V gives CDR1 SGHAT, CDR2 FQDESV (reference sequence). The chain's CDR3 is CASSLAGGRVMNEQFF. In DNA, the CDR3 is TGTGCCAGCAGCTTAGCTGGCGGGAGGGTTATGAATGAGCAGTTCTTC.

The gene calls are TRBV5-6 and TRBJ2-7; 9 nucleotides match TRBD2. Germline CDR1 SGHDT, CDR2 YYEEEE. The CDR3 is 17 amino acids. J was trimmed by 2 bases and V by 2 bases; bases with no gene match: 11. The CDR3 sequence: CASSLGPISGRTYEQYF. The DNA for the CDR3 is TGTGCCAGCAGCTTAGGACCGATTAGCGGGAGAACCTACGAGCAGTACTTC.

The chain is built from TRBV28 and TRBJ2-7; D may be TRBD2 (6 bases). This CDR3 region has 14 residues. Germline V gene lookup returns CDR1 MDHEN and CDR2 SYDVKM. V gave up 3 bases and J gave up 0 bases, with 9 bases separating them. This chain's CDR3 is CASSFGGSSYEQYF. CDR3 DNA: TGTGCCAGCAGTTTCGGGGGTAGCTCCTACGAGCAGTACTTC.

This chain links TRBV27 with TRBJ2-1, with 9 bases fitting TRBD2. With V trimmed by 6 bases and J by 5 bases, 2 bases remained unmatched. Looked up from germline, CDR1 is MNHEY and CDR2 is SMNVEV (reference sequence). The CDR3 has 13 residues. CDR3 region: CASSVAGDNEQFF. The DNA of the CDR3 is TGTGCCAGCAGCGTAGCGGGGGACAATGAGCAGTTCTTC.

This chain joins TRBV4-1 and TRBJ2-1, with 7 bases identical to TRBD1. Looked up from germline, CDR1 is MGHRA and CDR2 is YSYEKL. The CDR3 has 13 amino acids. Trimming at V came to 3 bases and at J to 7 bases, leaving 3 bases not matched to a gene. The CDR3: CASSQPTGNEQFF. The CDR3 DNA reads TGCGCCAGCAGCCAGCCGACAGGGAATGAGCAGTTCTTC.

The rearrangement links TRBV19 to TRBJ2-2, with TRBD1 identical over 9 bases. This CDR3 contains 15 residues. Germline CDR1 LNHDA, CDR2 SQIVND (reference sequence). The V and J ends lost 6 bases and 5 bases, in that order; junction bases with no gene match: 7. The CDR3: CASSPGQGRTGELFF. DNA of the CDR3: TGTGCCAGTAGCCCGGGACAGGGTCGGACCGGGGAGCTGTTTTTT.

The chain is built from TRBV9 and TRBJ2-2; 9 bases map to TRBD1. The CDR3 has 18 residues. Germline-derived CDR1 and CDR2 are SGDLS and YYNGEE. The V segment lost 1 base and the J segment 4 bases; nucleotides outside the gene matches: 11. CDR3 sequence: CASSVLSEGQGGTGELFF. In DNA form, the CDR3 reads TGTGCCAGCAGCGTACTTTCGGAGGGACAGGGAGGCACCGGGGAGCTGTTTTTT.